These 5 T cell receptor beta chains came from one sample sequenced in a study of blood T cell repertoires in COVID-19. Method: immunoSEQ multiplex PCR; TCRdb's copy keeps in-frame clones and lacks some. This sample has under 350,000 clones; approximately 92% occur once, and the top ten carry around 6.8%. The sequenced material came from peripheral blood. The receptors were sampled from a woman younger than 45 with COVID-19, enrolled during active disease.

The V gene is TRBV29-1, the J gene TRBJ1-1; no reliable D call. V was pared by 6 bases and J by 3 bases, with 14 bases between. The CDR3 totals 13 residues. Germline V lookup: CDR1 SQVTM, CDR2 ANQGSEA. CDR3 amino acids: CSVGDVRDTEAFF. The CDR3 DNA sequence: TGCAGCGTCGGGGATGTTAGAGACACTGAAGCTTTCTTT.

J is TRBJ2-1 and V is TRBV25-1; 10 bases match TRBD2. The length of the CDR3 is 16 residues. Germline-derived CDR1 and CDR2 are MGHDK and SYGVNS. The junction had 13 bases not matched to a gene; V was cut back by 5 bases and J by 9 bases. CDR3 DNA sequence: TGTGCCAGCAGTCCCCTCGGCCTAGCGGGAGTCGGTGAGCAGTTCTTC. As protein: CASSPLGLAGVGEQFF.

The chain combines TRBV15 with TRBJ2-7, with D perhaps TRBD2 (5 bases). The germline V and J ends were trimmed by 5 bases and 2 bases, with 16 bases remaining between them. CDR1 and CDR2 (germline): LNHNV, YYDKDF (reference sequence). The CDR3 length is 15 residues. The CDR3 DNA is TGTGCCACCAGCTCTTCCCCGGACGGGGCCTACGAGCAGTACTTC. This encodes CATSSSPDGAYEQYF.

The chain uses TRBV30 and TRBJ1-2; 9 bases align to TRBD1. CDR1 and CDR2 from the germline V gene are GTSNPN and SVGIG (reference sequence). V shed 4 bases, J shed 8 bases, and the junction held 8 bases outside the gene matches. The CDR3 length is 13 residues. The CDR3 loop is CAWTADRGWGYTF. The CDR3 bases are TGTGCCTGGACCGCGGACAGGGGCTGGGGCTACACCTTC. Full variable domain (outside the CDR3, taken from reference TRBV30 and TRBJ1-2): SQTIHQWPATLVQPVGSPLSLECTVEGTSNPNLYWYRQAAGRGLQLLFYSVGIGQISSEVPQNLSASRPQDRQFILSSKKLLLSDSGFYLCAWTADRGWGYTFGSGTRLTVV.

J is TRBJ2-3 and V is TRBV11-3, with 14 nucleotides matching TRBD2. Trimming took 5 bases from V and 6 from J; bases not matched to a gene: 13. The CDR3 runs 18 residues. Germline CDR1 is SGHNT and CDR2 is YENEEA. Written as DNA, the CDR3 is TGTGCCAGCAGCCCAGGCCGACTAGCGGGAGGGTCATCGGATACGCAGTATTTT. This translates into CASSPGRLAGGSSDTQYF.